The following is a TCR beta chain sequence with its context. The antigen is unknown. The source of the sample is a study of fetal regulatory T cell absence and autoimmunity. On the study more broadly: IPEX patients had exocrine pancreas autoimmunity without clinical diabetes. Overall study findings and caveats: TRB gene family usage was broadly similar in cord blood and pancreas.

This CDR3 contains 15 residues. Germline CDR1 reads MNHEY; CDR2 reads SVGAGI. Deletions cut 6 bases from V and 1 base from J, with 10 bases between. The survey-level immunoSEQ assay was used. TCRdb's copy holds only in-frame clones and misses some; the assay was immunoSEQ multiplex PCR. The table includes approximately 94,000 clones, about two thirds detected once. Sequencing input: pancreas tissue. The J gene is TRBJ1-6, the V gene TRBV6-5; the D is unclear. The source is a male donor with IPEX syndrome. Here the CDR3 DNA reads TGTGCCAGCAGCCCCGGGAGGTCCTATAATTCACCCCTCCACTTT. Residues: CASSPGRSYNSPLHF.